The next 5 T cell receptor beta chains were all read from a single sample in a study of Graves' ophthalmopathy and Graves' hyperthyroidism (dated by TCRdb to 2017 to 2018). This sample was sequenced with an Illumina HiSeq 2000. For repertoire sequencing, TCR beta CDR3 regions were amplified from RNA transcripts. HTBI primers and the Qiagen OneStep RT-PCR kit were used in a first-round RT-PCR, which was followed by a second-round multiplex PCR, size selection and purification. TCRdb redid the processing of the public reads, applying fastp at Q25 and MiXCR, and retained in-frame beta chains. Merged by CDR3 protein, the rows form single entries marked with the most common genes and DNA. The table for this sample lists approximately 1.2 million distinct CDR3 sequences; less than 45% of them were counted only once. Of the sample, approximately 10% is held by the ten largest clones. What was sequenced was peripheral blood or thyroid tissue (not recorded which). The receptors stem from an adult man with Graves' hyperthyroidism.

CDR3 residues: CASSQDTGTLEAFF. The CDR3 coding sequence is TGTGCCAGCAGCCAAGATACGGGGACTCTTGAAGCTTTCTTT. The chain combines TRBV4-2 with TRBJ1-1; D is perhaps TRBD1 (5 bases). The V end lost 0 bases, the J end lost 7 bases, and 12 bases lay between the germline ends. From germline, CDR1 is LGHNA and CDR2 YNFKEQ. This CDR3 comprises 14 residues.

The chain links TRBV7-2 to TRBJ2-5; D call uncertain. This CDR3 is built from 11 residues. CDR1 and CDR2 (germline): SGHTA, FQGNSA. The CDR3 bases are TGTGCTAGGCCCTCGGCGGAGACCCAGTACTTC. Protein product: CARPSAETQYF.

Worth noting for this clonotype: A much more abundant neighbour one base away suggests this may be a read error. The V call is TRBV20-1, the J call TRBJ2-7, with 7 bases identical to TRBD2. Germline lookup yields CDR1 DFQATT and CDR2 SNEGSKA (reference sequence). The CDR3 runs to 13 residues. The V segment lost 8 bases and the J segment 4 bases; nucleotides outside the gene matches: 11. DNA for the CDR3: TGCAGTCAGTTGGAACTAGCGACATACGAGCAGTACTTC. The encoded protein is CSQLELATYEQYF.

The chain links TRBV4-1 to TRBJ2-3, with D unclear. V lost 1 base and J 4 bases, leaving 9 bases between the germline ends. The CDR3 covers 14 residues. Looked up from germline, CDR1 is MGHRA and CDR2 is YSYEKL. This CDR3 is CASSQGQNPDTQYF. The CDR3 bases are TGCGCCAGCAGCCAAGGGCAGAATCCAGATACGCAGTATTTT.

CDR3 amino acids: CASSPFRRGTGELFF. The CDR3 DNA reads as TGTGCCAGCAGCCCTTTTAGAAGGGGGACCGGGGAGCTGTTTTTT. The rearrangement joins TRBV7-2 to TRBJ2-2, with D possibly matching TRBD1 (6 bases). Trimming cost V 5 bases and J 5 bases, with 15 bases left between them. The CDR3 is 15 amino acids. The germline V gene has CDR1 SGHTA and CDR2 FQGNSA.